The 3 T cell receptor beta chains below were found in one sample sequenced in a study of blood T cell repertoires in COVID-19. Repertoires were generated with immunoSEQ multiplex PCR, while TCRdb's copy carries only in-frame clones and drops some. This sample carries roughly 150,000 clones, around 86% of them seen once, and the ten largest clones take less than 5%. The sequenced material came from peripheral blood. The origin of the receptors is a woman aged 80 or over with acute or convalescent COVID-19.

This clone was detected only once. In DNA, the CDR3 is TGCGCCAGCAGCTTGGGCAGGTTAGATACGCAGTATTTT. This translates into CASSLGRLDTQYF. This chain joins TRBV5-1 and TRBJ2-3; D unresolved. This CDR3 spans 13 amino acids. V was clipped by 0 bases and J by 5 bases, with 7 bases between them. Per germline, CDR1 SGHRS and CDR2 YFSETQ.

The gene calls are TRBV27 and TRBJ1-5, with D perhaps matching TRBD1 (6 bases). The CDR3 is 14 residues long. Deletions cut 6 bases from V and 3 bases from J, with 12 bases between. In germline, CDR1 is MNHEY, CDR2 SMNVEV (reference sequence). Here the CDR3 reads CASSPQGINQPQHF. The CDR3 bases are TGTGCCAGCAGCCCCCAGGGGATCAATCAGCCCCAGCATTTT.

This chain uses TRBV19 with TRBJ2-1; the match to TRBD2 covers 15 bases. V dropped 5 bases and J dropped 6; count of bases not matched to a gene: 8. The CDR3 contains 17 residues. Germline CDR1 and CDR2: LNHDA and SQIVND (reference sequence). For the CDR3, the DNA is TGTGCCAGTAGTCTCCGGACTAGCGGGAGGGTCGTCAATGAGCAGTTCTTC. Translation: CASSLRTSGRVVNEQFF. Filled out from reference TRBV19 and TRBJ2-1, the complete variable domain reads DGGITQSPKYLFRKEGQNVTLSCEQNLNHDAMYWYRQDPGQGLRLIYYSQIVNDFQKGDIAEGYSVSREKKESFPLTVTSAQKNPTAFYLCASSLRTSGRVVNEQFFGPGTRLTVL.